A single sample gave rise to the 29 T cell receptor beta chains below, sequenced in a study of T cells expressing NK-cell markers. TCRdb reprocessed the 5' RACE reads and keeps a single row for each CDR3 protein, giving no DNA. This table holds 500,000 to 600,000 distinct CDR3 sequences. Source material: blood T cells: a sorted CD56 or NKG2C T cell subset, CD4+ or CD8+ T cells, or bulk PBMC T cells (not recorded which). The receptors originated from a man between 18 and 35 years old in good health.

CDR3: CASIPTGMFTGELFF. V gene TRBV6-2 or TRBV6-3 combines with J gene TRBJ2-2; the D call of TRBD1 rests on TCRdb alone, since no DNA is present to check it. This CDR3 has 15 amino acids. Germline CDR1 and CDR2: MNHEY and SVGEGT.

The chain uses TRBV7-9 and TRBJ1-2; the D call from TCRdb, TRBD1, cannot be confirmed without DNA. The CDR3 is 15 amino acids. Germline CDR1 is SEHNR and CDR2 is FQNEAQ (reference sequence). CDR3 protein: CASEDRGRNLYGYTF.

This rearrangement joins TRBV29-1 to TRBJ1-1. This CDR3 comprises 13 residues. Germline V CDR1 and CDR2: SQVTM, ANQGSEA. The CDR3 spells CSVPALGNTEAFF.

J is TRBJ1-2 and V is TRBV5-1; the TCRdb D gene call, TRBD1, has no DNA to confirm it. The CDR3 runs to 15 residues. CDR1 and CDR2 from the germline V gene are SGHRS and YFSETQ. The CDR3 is CASSLRGRQFYGYTF.

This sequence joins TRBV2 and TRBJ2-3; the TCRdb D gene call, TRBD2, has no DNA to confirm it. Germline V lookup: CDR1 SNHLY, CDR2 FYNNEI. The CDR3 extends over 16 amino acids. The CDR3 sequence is CASTETGTIVTDTQYF.

The CDR3 protein is CASSWDLLDTQYF. The chain is built from TRBV7-3 and TRBJ2-3; TCRdb selects TRBD2, and the lack of DNA leaves this call unchecked. The CDR3 has 13 amino acids. Germline CDR1 reads SGHTA; CDR2 reads FQGTGA.

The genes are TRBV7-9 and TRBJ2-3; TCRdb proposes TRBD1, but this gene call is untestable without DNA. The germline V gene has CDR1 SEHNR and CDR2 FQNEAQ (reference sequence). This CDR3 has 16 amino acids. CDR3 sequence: CASSRTRQGREDTQYF.

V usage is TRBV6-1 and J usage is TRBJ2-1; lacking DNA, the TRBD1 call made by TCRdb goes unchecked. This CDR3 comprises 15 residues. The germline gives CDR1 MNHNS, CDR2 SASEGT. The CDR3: CASSAPGQGTNEQFF.

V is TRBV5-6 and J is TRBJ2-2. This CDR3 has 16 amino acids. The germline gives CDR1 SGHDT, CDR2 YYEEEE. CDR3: CASTLSPGANTGELFF.

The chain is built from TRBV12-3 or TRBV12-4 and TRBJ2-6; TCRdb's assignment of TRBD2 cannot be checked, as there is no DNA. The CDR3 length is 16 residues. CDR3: CASSLRTRRGANVLTF.

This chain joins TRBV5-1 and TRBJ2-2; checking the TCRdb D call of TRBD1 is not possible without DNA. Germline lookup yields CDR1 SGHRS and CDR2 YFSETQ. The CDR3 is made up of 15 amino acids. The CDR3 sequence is CASSATGENTGELFF.

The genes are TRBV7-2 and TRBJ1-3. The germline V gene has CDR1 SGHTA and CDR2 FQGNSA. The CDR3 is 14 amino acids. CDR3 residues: CASSLGGSGNTIYF.

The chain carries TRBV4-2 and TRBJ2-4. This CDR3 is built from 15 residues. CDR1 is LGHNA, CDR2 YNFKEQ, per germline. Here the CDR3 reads CASSQESWNGDIQYF.

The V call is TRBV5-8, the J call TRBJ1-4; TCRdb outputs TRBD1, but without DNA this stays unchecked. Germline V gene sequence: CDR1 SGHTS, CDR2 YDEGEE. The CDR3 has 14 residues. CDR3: CASSAFRGPEKLFF. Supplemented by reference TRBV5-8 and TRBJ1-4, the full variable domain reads EAGVTQSPTHLIKTRGQQATLRCSPISGHTSVYWYQQALGLGLQFLLWYDEGEERNRGNFPPRFSGRQFPNYSSELNVNALELEDSALYLCASSAFRGPEKLFFGSGTQLSVL.

CDR3 sequence reads: CASSLVTGEGSGYTF. This chain joins TRBV5-1 and TRBJ1-2; TCRdb designates TRBD1, a call that cannot be tested without DNA. Germline CDR1 is SGHRS and CDR2 is YFSETQ. There are 15 residues in the CDR3.

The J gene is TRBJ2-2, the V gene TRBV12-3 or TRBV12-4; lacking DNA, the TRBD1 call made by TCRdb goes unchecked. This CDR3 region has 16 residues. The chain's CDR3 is CASSSSGQGAFGELFF.

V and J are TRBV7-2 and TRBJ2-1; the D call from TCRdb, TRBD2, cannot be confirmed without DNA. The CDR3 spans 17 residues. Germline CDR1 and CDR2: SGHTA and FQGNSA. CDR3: CASSSQTSGRVRNEQFF.

Here the CDR3 reads CAISGTSGSSEQFF. V gene TRBV10-3 combines with J gene TRBJ2-1; lacking DNA, the TRBD2 call made by TCRdb goes unchecked. CDR3 size: 14 residues. From germline, CDR1 is ENHRY and CDR2 SYGVKD.

The CDR3 sequence: CASSRIAGEATGELFF. The rearrangement joins TRBV7-2 to TRBJ2-2; the TRBD2 assignment by TCRdb is unverifiable without DNA. The CDR3 consists of 16 residues. Germline loops: CDR1 SGHTA, CDR2 FQGNSA.

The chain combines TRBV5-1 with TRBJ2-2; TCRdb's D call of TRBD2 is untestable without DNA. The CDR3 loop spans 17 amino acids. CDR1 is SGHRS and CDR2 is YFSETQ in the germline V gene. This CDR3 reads CASSLFSQEVLTGELFF.

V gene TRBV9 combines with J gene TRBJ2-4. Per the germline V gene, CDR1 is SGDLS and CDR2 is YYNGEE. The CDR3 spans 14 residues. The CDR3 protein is CASSMGAAKNIQYF.

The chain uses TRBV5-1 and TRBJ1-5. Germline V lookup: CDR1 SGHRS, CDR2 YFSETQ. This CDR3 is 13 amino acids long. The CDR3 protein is CASSLGTGSTKHF.

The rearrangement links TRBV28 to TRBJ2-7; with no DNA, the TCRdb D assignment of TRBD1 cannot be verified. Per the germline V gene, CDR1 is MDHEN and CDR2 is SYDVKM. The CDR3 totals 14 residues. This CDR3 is CASFRGPDPYEQYF.

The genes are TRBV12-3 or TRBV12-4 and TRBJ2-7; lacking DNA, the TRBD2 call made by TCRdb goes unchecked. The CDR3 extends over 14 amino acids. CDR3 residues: CASSRSGTLGEQYF.

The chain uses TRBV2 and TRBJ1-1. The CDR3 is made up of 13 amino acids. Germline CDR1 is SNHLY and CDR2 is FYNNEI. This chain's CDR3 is CASKEPAANEAFF. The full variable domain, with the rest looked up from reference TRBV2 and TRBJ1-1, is EPEVTQTPSHQVTQMGQEVILRCVPISNHLYFYWYRQILGQKVEFLVSFYNNEISEKSEIFDDQFSVERPDGSNFTLKIRSTKLEDSAMYFCASKEPAANEAFFGQGTRLTVV.

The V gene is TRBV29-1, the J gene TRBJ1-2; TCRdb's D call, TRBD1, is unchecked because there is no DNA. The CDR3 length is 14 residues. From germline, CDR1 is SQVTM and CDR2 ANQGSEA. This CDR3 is CSVRKGATNYGYTF.

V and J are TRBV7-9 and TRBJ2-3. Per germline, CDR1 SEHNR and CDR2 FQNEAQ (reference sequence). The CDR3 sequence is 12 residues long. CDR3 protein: CASRESTDTQYF. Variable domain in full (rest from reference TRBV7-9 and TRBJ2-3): DTGVSQNPRHKITKRGQNVTFRCDPISEHNRLYWYRQTLGQGPEFLTYFQNEAQLEKSRLLSDRFSAERPKGSFSTLEIQRTEQGDSAMYLCASRESTDTQYFGPGTRLTVL.

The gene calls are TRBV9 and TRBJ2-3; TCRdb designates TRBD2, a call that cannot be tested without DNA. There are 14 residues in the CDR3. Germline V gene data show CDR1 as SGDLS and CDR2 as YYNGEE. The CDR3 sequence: CASSVGPRLDTQYF.

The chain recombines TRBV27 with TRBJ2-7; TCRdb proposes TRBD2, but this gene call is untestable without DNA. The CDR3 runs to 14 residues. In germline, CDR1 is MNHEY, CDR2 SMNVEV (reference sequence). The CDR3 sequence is CASSRGTSGIEQYF.